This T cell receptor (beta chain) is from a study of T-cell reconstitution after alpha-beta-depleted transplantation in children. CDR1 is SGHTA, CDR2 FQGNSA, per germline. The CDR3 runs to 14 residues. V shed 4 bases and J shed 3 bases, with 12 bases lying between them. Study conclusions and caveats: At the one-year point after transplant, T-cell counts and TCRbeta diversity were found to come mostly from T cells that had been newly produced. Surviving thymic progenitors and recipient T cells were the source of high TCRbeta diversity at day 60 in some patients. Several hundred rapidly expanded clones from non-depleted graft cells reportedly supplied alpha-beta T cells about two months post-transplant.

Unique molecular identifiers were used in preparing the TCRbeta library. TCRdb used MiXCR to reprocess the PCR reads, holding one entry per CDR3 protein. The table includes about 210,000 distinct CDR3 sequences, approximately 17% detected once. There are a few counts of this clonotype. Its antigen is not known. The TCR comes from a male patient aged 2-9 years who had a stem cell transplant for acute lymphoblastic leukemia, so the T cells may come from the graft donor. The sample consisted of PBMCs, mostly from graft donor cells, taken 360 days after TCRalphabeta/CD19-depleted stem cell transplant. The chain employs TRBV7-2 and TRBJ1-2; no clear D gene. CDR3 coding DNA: TGTGCCAGCAGCTATATACCCGGGGACTATGGCTACACCTTC. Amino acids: CASSYIPGDYGYTF. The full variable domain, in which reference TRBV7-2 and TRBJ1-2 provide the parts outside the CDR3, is GAGVSQSPSNKVTEKGKDVELRCDPISGHTALYWYRQSLGQGLEFLIYFQGNSAPDKSGLPSDRFSAERTGGSVSTLTIQRTQQEDSAVYLCASSYIPGDYGYTFGSGTRLTVV.